Below, one TCR beta chain is given with its context. The CDR3 consists of 13 residues. CDR1 and CDR2 (germline): SGHTA, FQGTGA. V lost 1 base and J lost 8; bases outside the gene matches: 4. The sample originates from a study of blood T cell repertoires in COVID-19. Study-level information: COVID-19 samples collected from the United States, Italy and Spain covered acute and convalescent phases. T cells, B-cell-depleted T cells, or PBMCs provided the cDNA or gDNA that served as material.

Original analysis: The authors estimated nucleated cell counts from reference gene primer amplification. The assay was immunoSEQ multiplex PCR, and TCRdb's table has in-frame clones only and misses some. That table furnishes V, J and clone size, whereas the DNA furnished D and trimming. The table includes about 32,000 clones, about 90% detected once. Sequenced: peripheral blood. This TCR was sampled from an older man with active or convalescent COVID-19. The rearrangement joins TRBV7-3 to TRBJ1-2, with 7 bases aligning to TRBD1. The CDR3 bases are TGTGCCAGCAGCTTAAACAGGGGATACGGCTACACCTTC. This codes for CASSLNRGYGYTF.